The entry below gives a single T cell receptor (beta chain) sequence along with its context. Antigen: not known. The sample belongs to a study of cytotoxic CD8 clonotypes in ibrutinib-treated CLL. Study-level points and caveats: Baseline-level clonality went beyond age-matched healthy donors and moved in step with circulating CD8+ T-cell counts.

Profiled with immunoSEQ multiplex PCR; TCRdb holds only in-frame clones, not every one. The sample carries 30,000 to 40,000 clones, roughly three quarters recorded once. Trimming removed 4 bases from V and 8 bases from J; junction bases left unmatched: 9. Germline CDR1 and CDR2: SGHDN and FVKESK. The CDR3 loop spans 15 amino acids. The sample in question was PBMCs, obtained before ibrutinib treatment. The chain has TRBV14 and TRBJ1-4; 8 nucleotides align to TRBD1. The sequence was obtained from a human donor with chronic lymphocytic leukemia. CDR3 in amino acids: CASSPWTGIPEKLFF. CDR3 coding DNA: TGTGCCAGCAGCCCCTGGACAGGGATTCCGGAAAAACTGTTTTTT. The full variable domain, completed using reference TRBV14 and TRBJ1-4, is EAGVTQFPSHSVIEKGQTVTLRCDPISGHDNLYWYRRVMGKEIKFLLHFVKESKQDESGMPNNRFLAERTGGTYSTLKVQPAELEDSGVYFCASSPWTGIPEKLFFGSGTQLSVL.